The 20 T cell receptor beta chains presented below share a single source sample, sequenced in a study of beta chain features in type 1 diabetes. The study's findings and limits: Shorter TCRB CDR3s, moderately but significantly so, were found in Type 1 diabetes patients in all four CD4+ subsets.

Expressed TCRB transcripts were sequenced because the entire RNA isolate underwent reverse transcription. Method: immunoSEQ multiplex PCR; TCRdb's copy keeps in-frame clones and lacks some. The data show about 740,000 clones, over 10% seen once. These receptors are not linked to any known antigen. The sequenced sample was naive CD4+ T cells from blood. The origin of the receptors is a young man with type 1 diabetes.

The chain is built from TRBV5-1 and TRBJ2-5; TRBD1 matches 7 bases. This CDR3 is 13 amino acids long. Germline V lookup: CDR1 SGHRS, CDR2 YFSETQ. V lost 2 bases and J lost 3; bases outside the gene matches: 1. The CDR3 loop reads CASSFGQEETQYF. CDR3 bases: TGCGCCAGCAGCTTCGGACAGGAAGAGACCCAGTACTTC.

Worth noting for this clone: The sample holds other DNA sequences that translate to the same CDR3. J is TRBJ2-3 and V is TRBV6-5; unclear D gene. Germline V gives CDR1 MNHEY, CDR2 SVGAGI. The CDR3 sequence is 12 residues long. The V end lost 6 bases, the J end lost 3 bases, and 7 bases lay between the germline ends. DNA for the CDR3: TGTGCCAGCAGGAAGAGTACAGATACGCAGTATTTT. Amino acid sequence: CASRKSTDTQYF.

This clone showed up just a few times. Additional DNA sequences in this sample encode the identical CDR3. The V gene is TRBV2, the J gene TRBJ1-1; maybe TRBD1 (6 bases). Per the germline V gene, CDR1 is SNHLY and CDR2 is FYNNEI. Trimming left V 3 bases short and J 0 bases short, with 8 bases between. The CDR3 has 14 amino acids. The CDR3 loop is CASSEQGLNTEAFF. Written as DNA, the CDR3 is TGTGCCAGCAGTGAGCAGGGGCTGAACACTGAAGCTTTCTTT.

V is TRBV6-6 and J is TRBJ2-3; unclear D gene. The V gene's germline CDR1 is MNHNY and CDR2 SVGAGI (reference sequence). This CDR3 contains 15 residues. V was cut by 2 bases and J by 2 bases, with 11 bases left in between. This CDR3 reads CASSYLRSATDTQYF. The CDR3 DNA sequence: TGTGCCAGCAGTTACCTACGGAGTGCCACAGATACGCAGTATTTT.

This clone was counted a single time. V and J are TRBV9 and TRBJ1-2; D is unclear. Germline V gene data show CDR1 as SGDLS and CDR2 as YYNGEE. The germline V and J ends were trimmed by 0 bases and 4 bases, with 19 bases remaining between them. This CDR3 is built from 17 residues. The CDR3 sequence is CASSVGIPEQSPYGYTF. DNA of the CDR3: TGTGCCAGCAGCGTAGGAATCCCAGAACAATCACCCTATGGCTACACCTTC.

The CDR3 is CASTPSGFVSGETQYF. The DNA for the CDR3 is TGTGCCAGCACCCCTAGCGGGTTTGTGTCAGGAGAGACCCAGTACTTC. V gene TRBV28 combines with J gene TRBJ2-5, with TRBD2 matching over 8 bases. The germline gives CDR1 MDHEN, CDR2 SYDVKM. The CDR3 loop spans 16 amino acids. Unmatched junction bases numbered 14, after V lost 7 bases and J lost 4 bases.

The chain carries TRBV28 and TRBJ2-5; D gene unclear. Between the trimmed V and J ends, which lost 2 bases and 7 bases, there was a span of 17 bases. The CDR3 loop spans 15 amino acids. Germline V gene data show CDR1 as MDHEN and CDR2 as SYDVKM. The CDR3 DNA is TGTGCCAGCAGTTTAAGGGTTGTGTCGTTAGGGACCCAGTACTTC. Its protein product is CASSLRVVSLGTQYF. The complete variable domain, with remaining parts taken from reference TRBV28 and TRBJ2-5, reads DVKVTQSSRYLVKRTGEKVFLECVQDMDHENMFWYRQDPGLGLRLIYFSYDVKMKEKGDIPEGYSVSREKKERFSLILESASTNQTSMYLCASSLRVVSLGTQYFGPGTRLLVL.

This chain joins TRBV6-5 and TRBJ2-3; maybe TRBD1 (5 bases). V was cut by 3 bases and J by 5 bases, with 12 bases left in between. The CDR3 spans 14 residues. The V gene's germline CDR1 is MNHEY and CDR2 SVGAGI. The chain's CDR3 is CASSYGHSGDTQYF. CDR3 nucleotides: TGTGCCAGCAGTTATGGACATTCAGGAGATACGCAGTATTTT.

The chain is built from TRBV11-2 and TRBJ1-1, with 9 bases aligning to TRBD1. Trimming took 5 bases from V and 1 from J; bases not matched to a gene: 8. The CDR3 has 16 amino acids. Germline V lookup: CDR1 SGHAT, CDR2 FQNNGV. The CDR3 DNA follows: TGTGCCAGCAGCACCACAGGGGGCGTTTGGAACACTGAAGCTTTCTTT. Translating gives CASSTTGGVWNTEAFF.

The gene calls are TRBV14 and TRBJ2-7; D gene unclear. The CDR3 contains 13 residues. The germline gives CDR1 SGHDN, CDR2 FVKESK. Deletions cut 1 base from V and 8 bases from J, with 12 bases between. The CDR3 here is CASSQGRSEQQYF. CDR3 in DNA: TGTGCCAGCAGCCAAGGACGGTCTGAGCAGCAGTACTTC. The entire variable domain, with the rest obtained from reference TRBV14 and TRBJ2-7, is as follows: EAGVTQFPSHSVIEKGQTVTLRCDPISGHDNLYWYRRVMGKEIKFLLHFVKESKQDESGMPNNRFLAERTGGTYSTLKVQPAELEDSGVYFCASSQGRSEQQYFGPGTRLTVT.

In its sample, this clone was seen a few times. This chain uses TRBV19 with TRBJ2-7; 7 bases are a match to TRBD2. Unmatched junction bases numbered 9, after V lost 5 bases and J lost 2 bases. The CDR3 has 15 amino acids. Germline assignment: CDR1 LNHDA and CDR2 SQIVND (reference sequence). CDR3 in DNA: TGTGCCAGTAGTGGTCGGGAGCGGGGAGCCTACGAGCAGTACTTC. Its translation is CASSGRERGAYEQYF.

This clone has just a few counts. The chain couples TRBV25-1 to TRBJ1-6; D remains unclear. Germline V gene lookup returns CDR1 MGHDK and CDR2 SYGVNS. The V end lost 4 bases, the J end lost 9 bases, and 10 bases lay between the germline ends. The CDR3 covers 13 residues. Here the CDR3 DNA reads TGTGCCAGCAGTGTAGGGCGTGGTTCACCCCTCCACTTT. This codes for CASSVGRGSPLHF. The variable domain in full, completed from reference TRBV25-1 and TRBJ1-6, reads EADIYQTPRYLVIGTGKKITLECSQTMGHDKMYWYQQDPGMELHLIHYSYGVNSTEKGDLSSESTVSRIRTEHFPLTLESARPSHTSQYLCASSVGRGSPLHFGNGTRLTVT.

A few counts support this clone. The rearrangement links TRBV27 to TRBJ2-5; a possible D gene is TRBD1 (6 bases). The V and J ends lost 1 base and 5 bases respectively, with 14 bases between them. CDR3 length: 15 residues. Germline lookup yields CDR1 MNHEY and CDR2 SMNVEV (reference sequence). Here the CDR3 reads CASSLLPQGQETQYF. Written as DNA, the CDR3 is TGTGCCAGCAGTTTATTACCCCAGGGGCAGGAGACCCAGTACTTC.

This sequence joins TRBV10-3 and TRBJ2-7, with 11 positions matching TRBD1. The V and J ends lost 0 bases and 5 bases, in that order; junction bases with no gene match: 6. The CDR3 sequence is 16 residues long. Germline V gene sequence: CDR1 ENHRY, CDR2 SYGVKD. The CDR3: CAISESRGQGGNEQYF. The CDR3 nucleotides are TGTGCCATCAGTGAGTCTCGGGGACAGGGGGGTAACGAGCAGTACTTC.

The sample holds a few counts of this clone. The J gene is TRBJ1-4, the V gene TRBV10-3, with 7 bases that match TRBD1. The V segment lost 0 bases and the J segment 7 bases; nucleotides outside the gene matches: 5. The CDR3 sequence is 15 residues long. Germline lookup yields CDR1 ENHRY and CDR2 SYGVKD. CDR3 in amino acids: CAISESTGAGEKLFF. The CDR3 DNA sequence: TGTGCCATCAGTGAGTCTACAGGGGCCGGTGAAAAACTGTTTTTT.

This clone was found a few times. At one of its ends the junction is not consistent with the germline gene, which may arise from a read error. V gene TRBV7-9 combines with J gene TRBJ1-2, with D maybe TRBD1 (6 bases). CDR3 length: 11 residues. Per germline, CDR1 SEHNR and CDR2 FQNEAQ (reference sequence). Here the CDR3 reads CASSSYDRKSF. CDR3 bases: TGTGCCAGCAGCTCGTACGACAGGAAAAGCTTC.

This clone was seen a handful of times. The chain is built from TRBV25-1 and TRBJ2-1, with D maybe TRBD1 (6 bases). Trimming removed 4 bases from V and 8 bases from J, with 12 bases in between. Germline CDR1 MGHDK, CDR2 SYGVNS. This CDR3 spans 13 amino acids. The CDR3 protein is CASSVAGVYEQFF. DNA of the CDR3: TGTGCCAGCAGTGTGGCAGGGGTCTATGAGCAGTTCTTC.

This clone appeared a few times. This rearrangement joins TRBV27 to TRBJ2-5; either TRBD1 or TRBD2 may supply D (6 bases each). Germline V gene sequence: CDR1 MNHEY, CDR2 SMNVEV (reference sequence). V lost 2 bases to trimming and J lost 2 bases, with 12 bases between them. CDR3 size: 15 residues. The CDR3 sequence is CASSLGWRGQETQYF. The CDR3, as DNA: TGTGCCAGCAGTTTAGGTTGGAGGGGGCAAGAGACCCAGTACTTC.

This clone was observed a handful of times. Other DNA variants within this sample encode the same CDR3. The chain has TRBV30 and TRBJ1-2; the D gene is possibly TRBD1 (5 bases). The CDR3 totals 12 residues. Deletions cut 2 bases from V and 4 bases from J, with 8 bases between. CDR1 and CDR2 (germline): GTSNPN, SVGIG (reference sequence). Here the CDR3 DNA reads TGTGCCTGGAGTAGGGGAGGCTATGGCTACACCTTC. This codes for CAWSRGGYGYTF.

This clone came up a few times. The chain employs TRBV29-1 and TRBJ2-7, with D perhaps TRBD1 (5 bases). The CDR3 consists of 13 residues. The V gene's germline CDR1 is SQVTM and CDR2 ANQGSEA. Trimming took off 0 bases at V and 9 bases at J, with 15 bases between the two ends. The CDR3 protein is CSVEDGAGFGQYF. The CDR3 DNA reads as TGCAGCGTTGAAGATGGGGCAGGGTTCGGGCAGTACTTC.